This T cell receptor beta chain is drawn from a study of regulatory T cells in long-lasting Graves disease. As for time point: persistent/refractory GD, antithyroid drugs over 5 years with positive TRAb. RNA isolated from PBMCs was used to make the TCR library. From each patient, roughly 9 milliliters of peripheral blood was drawn and collected into an EDTA anticoagulant tube. With 5 bases removed from V and 7 bases from J, the gap between germline ends came to 11 bases. The CDR3 runs 12 residues. Germline CDR1 is LNHNV and CDR2 is YYDKDF (reference sequence). This clonotype was picked up many times. Investigators prepared the TCR beta libraries by applying iRepertoire HTBI primers and Arm-PCR of CDR3 regions. TCRdb re-analysed the multiplex PCR reads in MiXCR, keeping a single row per CDR3 protein. The data contain roughly 400,000 distinct CDR3 sequences, around 20% of them seen just once; the ten biggest clones take up about 20%.

V usage is TRBV15 and J usage is TRBJ1-2; maybe TRBD1 (5 bases). This clonotype was obtained from a female donor with Graves disease. The sample here was peripheral blood mononuclear cells (PBMCs), taken when the disease was refractory, from a patient treated with antithyroid drugs. CDR3 coding DNA: TGTGCCACCAGCTGGTCGGGGGGTGGCTACACCTTC. Translation: CATSWSGGGYTF.